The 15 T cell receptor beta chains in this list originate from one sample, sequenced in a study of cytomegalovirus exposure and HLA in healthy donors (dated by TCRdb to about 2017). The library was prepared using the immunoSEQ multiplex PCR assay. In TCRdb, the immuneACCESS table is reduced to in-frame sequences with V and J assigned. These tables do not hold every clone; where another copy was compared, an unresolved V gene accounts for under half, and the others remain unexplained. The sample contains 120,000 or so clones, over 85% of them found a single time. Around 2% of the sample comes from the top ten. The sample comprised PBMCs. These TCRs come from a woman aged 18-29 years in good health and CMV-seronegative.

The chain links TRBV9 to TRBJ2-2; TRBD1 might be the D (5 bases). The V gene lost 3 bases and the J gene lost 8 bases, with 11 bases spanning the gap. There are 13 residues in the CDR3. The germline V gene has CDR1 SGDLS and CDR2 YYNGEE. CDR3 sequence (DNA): TGTGCCAGCAGCGCGTTAGGGGAAGGGGAGCTGTTTTTT. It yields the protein CASSALGEGELFF.

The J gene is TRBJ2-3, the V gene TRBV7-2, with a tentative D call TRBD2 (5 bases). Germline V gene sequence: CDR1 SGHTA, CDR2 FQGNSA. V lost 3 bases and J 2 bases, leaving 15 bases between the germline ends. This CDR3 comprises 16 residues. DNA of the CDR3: TGTGCCAGCAGCTTTAGTCTGAGGGATACCACAGATACGCAGTATTTT. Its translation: CASSFSLRDTTDTQYF.

CDR3 region: CASSLDRAYEQYF. The CDR3 DNA reads TGTGCCAGCAGTTTGGACAGGGCATACGAGCAGTACTTC. The rearrangement links TRBV28 to TRBJ2-7; TRBD1 matches at 8 bases. Germline V lookup: CDR1 MDHEN, CDR2 SYDVKM. This CDR3 contains 13 residues. J gave up 4 bases and V 3 bases, and 2 bases lay outside the gene matches.

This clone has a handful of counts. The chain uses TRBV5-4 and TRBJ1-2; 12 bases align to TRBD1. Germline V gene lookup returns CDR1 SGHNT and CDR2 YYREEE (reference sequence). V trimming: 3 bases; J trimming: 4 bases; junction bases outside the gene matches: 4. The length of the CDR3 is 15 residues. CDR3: CASSSGTGGFYGYTF. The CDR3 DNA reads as TGTGCCAGCAGCTCGGGGACAGGGGGCTTCTATGGCTACACCTTC.

The CDR3 is CASSARGNSPLHF. CDR3 bases: TGTGCCAGCAGTGCGAGGGGGAATTCACCCCTCCACTTT. The chain employs TRBV25-1 and TRBJ1-6; D might be TRBD1 (6 bases). The CDR3 is 13 residues long. V lost 4 bases and J lost 7, with 8 bases in between. CDR1 is MGHDK, CDR2 SYGVNS, per germline.

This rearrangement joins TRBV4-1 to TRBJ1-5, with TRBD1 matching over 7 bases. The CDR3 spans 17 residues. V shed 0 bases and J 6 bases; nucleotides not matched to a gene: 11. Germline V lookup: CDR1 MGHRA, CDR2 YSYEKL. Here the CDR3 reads CASSQDRQGVSSQPQHF. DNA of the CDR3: TGCGCCAGCAGCCAAGACCGCCAGGGGGTGTCAAGTCAGCCCCAGCATTTT.

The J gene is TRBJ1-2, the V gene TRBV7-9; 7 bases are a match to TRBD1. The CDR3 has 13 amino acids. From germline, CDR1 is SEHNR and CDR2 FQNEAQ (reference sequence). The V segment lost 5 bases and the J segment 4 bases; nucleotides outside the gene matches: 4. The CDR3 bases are TGTGCCAGCAGCCCAGGACAGGTCTATGGCTACACCTTC. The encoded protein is CASSPGQVYGYTF.

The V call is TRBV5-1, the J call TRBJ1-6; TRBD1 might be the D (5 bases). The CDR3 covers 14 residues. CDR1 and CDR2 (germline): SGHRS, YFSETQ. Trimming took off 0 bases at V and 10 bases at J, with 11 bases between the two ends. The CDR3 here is CASSLDSGLSPLHF. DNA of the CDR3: TGCGCCAGCAGCTTGGATTCAGGGCTGTCACCCCTCCACTTT.

CDR3 nucleotide sequence: TGTGCCAGCAGCTCTAACCGAGGGTTGAGCCACTATGGCTACACCTTC. Protein product: CASSSNRGLSHYGYTF. The gene calls are TRBV11-2 and TRBJ1-2; unclear D gene. Germline loops: CDR1 SGHAT, CDR2 FQNNGV. The CDR3 runs 16 residues. Deletions cut 4 bases from V and 3 bases from J, with 18 bases between.

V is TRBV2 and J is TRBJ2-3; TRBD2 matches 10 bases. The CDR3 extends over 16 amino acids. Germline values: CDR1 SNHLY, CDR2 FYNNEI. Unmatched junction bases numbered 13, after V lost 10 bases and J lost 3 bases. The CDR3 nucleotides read TGTGCCATAGACCCGGAGGTAGCGGGGGGTACAGATACGCAGTATTTT. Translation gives CAIDPEVAGGTDTQYF.

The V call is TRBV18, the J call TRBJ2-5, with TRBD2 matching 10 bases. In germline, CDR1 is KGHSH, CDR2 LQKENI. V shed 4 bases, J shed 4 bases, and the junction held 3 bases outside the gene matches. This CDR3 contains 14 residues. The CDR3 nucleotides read TGTGCCAGCTCACAGGCTAGCGGGAGAGAGACCCAGTACTTC. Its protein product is CASSQASGRETQYF.

The CDR3 bases are TGTGCCAGCAGCCCGACGACTAGCGGCTACGAGCAGTACTTC. Protein product: CASSPTTSGYEQYF. The genes are TRBV7-2 and TRBJ2-7, with TRBD2 identical over 9 bases. The CDR3 is made up of 14 amino acids. The ends lost 5 bases at V and 3 bases at J; junction bases unmatched: 5. The germline V gene encodes CDR1 SGHTA and CDR2 FQGNSA.

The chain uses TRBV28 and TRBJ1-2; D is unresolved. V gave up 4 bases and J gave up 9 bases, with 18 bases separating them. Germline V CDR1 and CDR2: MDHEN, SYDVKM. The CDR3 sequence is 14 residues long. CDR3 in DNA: TGTGCCAGCAGTTCCTCGGTAGCCTCTATACGCTACACCTTC. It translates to CASSSSVASIRYTF.

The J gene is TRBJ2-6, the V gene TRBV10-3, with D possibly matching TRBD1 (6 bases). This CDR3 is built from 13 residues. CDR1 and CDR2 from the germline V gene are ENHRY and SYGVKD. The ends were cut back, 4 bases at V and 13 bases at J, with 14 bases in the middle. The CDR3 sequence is CAISGTEARVLTF. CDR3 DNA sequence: TGTGCCATCAGTGGGACAGAAGCGCGAGTCCTGACTTTC.

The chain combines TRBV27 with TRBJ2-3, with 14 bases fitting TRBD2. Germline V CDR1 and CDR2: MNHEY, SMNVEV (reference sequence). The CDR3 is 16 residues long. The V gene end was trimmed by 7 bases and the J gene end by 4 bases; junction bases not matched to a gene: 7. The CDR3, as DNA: TGTGCCAGCACCTCACCGGGACTAGCGGGGGCAGATACGCAGTATTTT. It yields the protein CASTSPGLAGADTQYF.